This T cell receptor beta chain stems from a study of CD8+CD57+ T cells in acquired aplastic anemia. Whole-study context: Each DNA sample taken from sorted CD4+ and CD8+ cells came to around 3.4 ug on average.

This clonotype was recorded many times. Genomic DNA provided the template from which TCR beta VDJ and CDR3 profiles were obtained. Using its own MiXCR run on the reads, TCRdb lists one record per CDR3 protein. The sample contains hundreds of thousands of distinct CDR3 sequences, around a third of which appear only once. The germline gives CDR1 LNHNV, CDR2 YYDKDF (reference sequence). The V and J ends lost 3 bases and 0 bases, in that order; junction bases with no gene match: 9. The CDR3 is 17 residues long. Previously, flow cytometry had revealed CD8+CD57+ cell expansion in the patients chosen for sequencing. All patients had severe acquired aplastic anemia. No therapy was given to patients before blood sampling.

The chain recombines TRBV15 with TRBJ2-5; 8 nucleotides align to TRBD2. This clonotype originated in a human donor with aplastic anemia. Material: sorted CD4+, CD8+, or CD8+CD57+ T cells (not recorded which) from PBMCs. The CDR3 nucleotides read TGTGCCACCAGCAGGGTGAAGACTAGCGCAAACCAAGAGACCCAGTACTTC. Its translation is CATSRVKTSANQETQYF.